The clone carrying this TCR beta chain was seen more than once but under ten times. Its cognate antigen is unknown. This specimen belongs to a study of cytomegalovirus exposure and HLA in healthy donors. Study-level information: Out of 398 genotyped donors, about 81% belonged to the Caucasian-associated ancestry cluster. Findings of the study overall: Cytomegalovirus association was assigned to about 180 TCR beta chains. Immune exposure was documented only through CMV serostatus. Cytomegalovirus status was reportedly diagnosed by the classifier with high sensitivity and specificity.

Amplification used 60 Vbeta primers and 13 Jbeta primers. Produced via immunoSEQ multiplex PCR; TCRdb's table is partial and in-frame only. This table holds about 130,000 clones, more than 70% found once. From germline, CDR1 is LGHNA and CDR2 YSLEER. Trimming shortened V by 1 base and J by 8 bases, and 6 bases separated the two germline ends. The CDR3 is 13 residues long. The chain couples TRBV4-3 to TRBJ1-6; D not certain. This clonotype originated in a man in his forties or fifties in good health and CMV-seropositive. The sequenced sample was PBMCs. The CDR3 DNA is TGCGCCAGCAGCCAAGGGCACGATTCACCCCTCCACTTT. It encodes CASSQGHDSPLHF.